The 2 T cell receptor beta chains below come from one sample, sequenced in a study of beta chain features in type 1 diabetes. The isolated RNA, all of it, was reverse transcribed, so expressed TCRB transcripts were what got sequenced. TCRdb's copy holds only in-frame clones and misses some; the assay was immunoSEQ multiplex PCR. The sample holds some 200,000 clones, around 15% seen once. Study-level findings and limits: Shortening that was moderate but significant affected the TCRB CDR3s of Type 1 diabetes patients in all four CD4+ subsets.

No antigen has been assigned to these receptors. The sample taken for sequencing was naive CD4+ T cells from blood. These receptors all stem from a man younger than 45 with type 1 diabetes.

This clone was picked up a small number of times. The rearrangement uses TRBV11-3 and TRBJ1-1; perhaps TRBD1 as D (6 bases). This CDR3 has 14 residues. V was shortened by 2 bases and J by 11 bases, with 18 bases between the two germline ends. The germline CDR1 and CDR2 sequences are SGHNT and YENEEA. This CDR3 reads CASSLPGTKDRAFF. The CDR3 bases are TGTGCCAGCAGCTTACCCGGGACAAAGGACCGGGCTTTCTTT.

This clone was detected a few times. The rearrangement joins TRBV30 to TRBJ1-2; perhaps TRBD1 as D (5 bases). The germline CDR1 and CDR2 sequences are GTSNPN and SVGIG (reference sequence). This CDR3 region has 12 residues. The germline V and J ends were trimmed by 5 bases and 2 bases, with 9 bases remaining between them. Here the CDR3 DNA reads TGTGCCTGGGACAGTTTCAACTATGGCTACACCTTC. Translating it yields CAWDSFNYGYTF.